The source of this TCR beta chain is a study of regulatory and conventional T cells in RAG deficiency. Study-wide findings and caveats: These Omenn syndrome Treg sorts may hold peripherally activated cells instead. Omenn patients showed >85% Treg-Tconv overlap and shorter CDR3 lengths.

Measured with immunoSEQ multiplex PCR; TCRdb has only the in-frame clones, and not every one. This sample has about 46,000 clones; 85% to 90% occur once, and the top ten carry approximately 0.51%. This CDR3 is 19 amino acids long. Trimming at V came to 2 bases and at J to 0 bases, leaving 10 bases not matched to a gene. Germline lookup yields CDR1 SEHNR and CDR2 FQNEAQ (reference sequence). Genomic DNA came from blood conventional CD4+ T cells gated CD25-low CD127-high. As concerns this clone: Its antigen is not known.

The sample also formed part of further work on regulatory T cells. From that report: The primer mix had 52 TRBV and 13 TRBJ primers.

This receptor was obtained from a human donor in good health. The chain uses TRBV7-9 and TRBJ1-3, with TRBD1 matching 10 bases. Sequenced input: CD4+ effector T cells sorted from blood. CDR3 DNA sequence: TGTGCCAGCAGCTTACGCCGACAGGGGGCTGGTAGCTCTGGAAACACCATATATTTT. Protein: CASSLRRQGAGSSGNTIYF.